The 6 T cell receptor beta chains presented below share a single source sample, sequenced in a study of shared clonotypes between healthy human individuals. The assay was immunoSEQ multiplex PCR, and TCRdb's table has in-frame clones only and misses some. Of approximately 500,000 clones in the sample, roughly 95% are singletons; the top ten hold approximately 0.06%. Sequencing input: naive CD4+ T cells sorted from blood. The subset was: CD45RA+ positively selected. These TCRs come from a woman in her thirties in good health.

The CDR3 sequence is CASSSPVGQFYEQYF. The CDR3 DNA is TGTGCCAGCAGTTCCCCCGTGGGACAGTTCTACGAGCAGTACTTC. This rearrangement joins TRBV28 to TRBJ2-7; TRBD1 aligns across 7 bases. Germline V gene sequence: CDR1 MDHEN, CDR2 SYDVKM. The V and J ends lost 4 bases and 3 bases, in that order; junction bases with no gene match: 9. The CDR3 runs 15 residues. Combining the CDR3 with reference TRBV28 and TRBJ2-7 gives the whole variable domain DVKVTQSSRYLVKRTGEKVFLECVQDMDHENMFWYRQDPGLGLRLIYFSYDVKMKEKGDIPEGYSVSREKKERFSLILESASTNQTSMYLCASSSPVGQFYEQYFGPGTRLTVT.

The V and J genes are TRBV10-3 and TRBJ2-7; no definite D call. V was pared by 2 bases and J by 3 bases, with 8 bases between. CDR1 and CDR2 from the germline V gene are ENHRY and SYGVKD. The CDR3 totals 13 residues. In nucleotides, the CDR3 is TGTGCCATCAGTGAGGGAAAAGACTACGAGCAGTACTTC. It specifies CAISEGKDYEQYF.

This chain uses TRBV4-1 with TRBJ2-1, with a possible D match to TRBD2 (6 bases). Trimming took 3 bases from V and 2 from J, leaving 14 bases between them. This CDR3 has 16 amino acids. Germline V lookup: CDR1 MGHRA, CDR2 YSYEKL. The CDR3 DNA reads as TGCGCCAGCAGCCACCCCGCCGAGCGGGCCTACAATGAGCAGTTCTTC. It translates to CASSHPAERAYNEQFF.

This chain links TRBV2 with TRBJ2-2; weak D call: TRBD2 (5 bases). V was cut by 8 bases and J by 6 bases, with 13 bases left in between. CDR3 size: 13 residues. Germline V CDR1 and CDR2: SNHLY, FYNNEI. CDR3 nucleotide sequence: TGTGCCAGCGGACTGAGGTCGGCCGGGGAGCTGTTTTTT. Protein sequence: CASGLRSAGELFF.

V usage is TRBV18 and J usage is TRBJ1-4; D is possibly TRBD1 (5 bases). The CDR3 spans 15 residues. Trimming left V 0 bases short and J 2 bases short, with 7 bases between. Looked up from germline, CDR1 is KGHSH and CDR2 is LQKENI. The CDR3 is CASSPPGGTNEKLFF. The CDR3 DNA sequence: TGTGCCAGCTCACCACCCGGGGGGACTAATGAAAAACTGTTTTTT.

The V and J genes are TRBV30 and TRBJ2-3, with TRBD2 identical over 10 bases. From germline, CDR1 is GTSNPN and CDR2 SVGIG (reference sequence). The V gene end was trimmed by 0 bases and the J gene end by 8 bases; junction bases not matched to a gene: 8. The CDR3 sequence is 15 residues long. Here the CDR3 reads CAWSVPAGGPGTQYF. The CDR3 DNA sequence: TGTGCCTGGAGTGTGCCAGCGGGAGGGCCTGGTACGCAGTATTTT.